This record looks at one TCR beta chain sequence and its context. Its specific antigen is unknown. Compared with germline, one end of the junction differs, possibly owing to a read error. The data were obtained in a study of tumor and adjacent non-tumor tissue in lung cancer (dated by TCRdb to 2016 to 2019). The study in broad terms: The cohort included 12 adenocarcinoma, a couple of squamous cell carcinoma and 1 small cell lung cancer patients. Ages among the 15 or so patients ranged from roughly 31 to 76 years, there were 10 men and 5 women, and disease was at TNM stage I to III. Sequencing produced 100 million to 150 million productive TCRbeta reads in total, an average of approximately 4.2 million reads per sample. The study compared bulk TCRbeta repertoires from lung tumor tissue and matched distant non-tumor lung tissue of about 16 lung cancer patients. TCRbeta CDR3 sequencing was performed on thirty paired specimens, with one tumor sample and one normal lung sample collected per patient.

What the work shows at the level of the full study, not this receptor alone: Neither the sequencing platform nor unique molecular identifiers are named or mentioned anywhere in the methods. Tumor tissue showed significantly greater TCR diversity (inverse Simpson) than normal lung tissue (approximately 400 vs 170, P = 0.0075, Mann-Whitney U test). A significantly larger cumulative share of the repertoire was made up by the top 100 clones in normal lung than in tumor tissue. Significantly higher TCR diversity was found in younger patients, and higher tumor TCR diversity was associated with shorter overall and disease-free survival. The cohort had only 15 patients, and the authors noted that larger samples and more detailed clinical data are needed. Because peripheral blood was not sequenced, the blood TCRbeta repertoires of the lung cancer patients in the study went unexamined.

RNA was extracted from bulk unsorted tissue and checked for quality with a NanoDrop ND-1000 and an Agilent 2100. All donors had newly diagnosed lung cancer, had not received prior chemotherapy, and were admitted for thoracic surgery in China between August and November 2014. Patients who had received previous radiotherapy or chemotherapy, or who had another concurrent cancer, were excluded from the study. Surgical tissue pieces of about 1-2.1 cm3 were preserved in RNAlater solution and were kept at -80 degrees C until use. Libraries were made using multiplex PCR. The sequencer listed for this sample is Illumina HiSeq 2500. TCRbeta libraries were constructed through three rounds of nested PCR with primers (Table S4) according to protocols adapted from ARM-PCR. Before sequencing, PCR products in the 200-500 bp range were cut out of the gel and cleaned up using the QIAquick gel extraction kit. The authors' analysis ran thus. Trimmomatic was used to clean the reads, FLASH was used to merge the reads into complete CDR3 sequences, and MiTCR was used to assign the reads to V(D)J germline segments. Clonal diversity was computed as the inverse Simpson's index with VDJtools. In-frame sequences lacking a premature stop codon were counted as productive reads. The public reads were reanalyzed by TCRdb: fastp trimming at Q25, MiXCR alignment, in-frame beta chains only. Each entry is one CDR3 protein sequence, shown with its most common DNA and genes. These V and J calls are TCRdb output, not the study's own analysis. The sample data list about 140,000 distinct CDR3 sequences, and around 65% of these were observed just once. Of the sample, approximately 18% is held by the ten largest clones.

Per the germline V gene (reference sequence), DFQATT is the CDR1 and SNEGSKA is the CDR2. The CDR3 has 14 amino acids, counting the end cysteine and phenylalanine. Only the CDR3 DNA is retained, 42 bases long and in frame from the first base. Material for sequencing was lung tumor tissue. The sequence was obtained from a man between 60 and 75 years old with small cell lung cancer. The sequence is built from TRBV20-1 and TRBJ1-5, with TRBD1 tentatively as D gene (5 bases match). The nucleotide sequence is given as TGCATTGCTAGAGGGGAGGGATCCCCTCAGCCCCAGCATTTT. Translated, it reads CIARGEGSPQPQHF.